These 4 T cell receptor beta chains were sequenced from one sample in a study of regulatory T cells in long-lasting Graves disease (dated by TCRdb to the early 2020s). This specimen's time point label, interpreted: newly diagnosed GD, antithyroid drugs for less than 3 months. For both TCR sequencing and RNA sequencing, RNA was extracted from PBMCs in TRIzol. The library was obtained by multiplex PCR. The sample was run on an Illumina HiSeq 4000. iRepertoire HTBI primers and Arm-PCR amplification of CDR3 regions were used to construct TCR beta libraries. TCRdb redid the processing of the public reads, applying fastp at Q25 and MiXCR, and retained in-frame beta chains. Rows with one shared CDR3 protein collapse into an entry with the most common genes and DNA. The sample table contains about 440,000 distinct CDR3 sequences; only one count was recorded for about a sixth of them. Clones ranked in the top ten supply over 8.5% of the sample.

Another study also made use of these data, one on T cells in Graves' hyperthyroidism and ophthalmopathy.

The sequences come from peripheral blood mononuclear cells (PBMCs), collected at new diagnosis, from a patient treated with antithyroid drugs. The receptor set was obtained from a woman younger than 45 with Graves disease. Donor details come from another sample of the same person, matched by shared clones.

The genes are TRBV28 and TRBJ1-1; D remains ambiguous. V lost 2 bases to trimming and J lost 3 bases, with 4 bases between them. Per germline, CDR1 MDHEN and CDR2 SYDVKM. The CDR3 length is 12 residues. The CDR3 nucleotides are TGTGCCAGCAGTTTACAGGACACTGAAGCTTTCTTT. It is translated as CASSLQDTEAFF.

This clonotype turned up a few times. The J gene is TRBJ1-5, the V gene TRBV9; D unclear. The CDR3 contains 13 residues. The V gene's germline CDR1 is SGDLS and CDR2 YYNGEE. V was cut by 6 bases and J by 5 bases, with 12 bases left in between. Written as DNA, the CDR3 is TGTGCCAGCATTGAGCATAACGATCAGCCCCAGCATTTT. Translated: CASIEHNDQPQHF.

There are a few counts of this clonotype. V usage is TRBV19 and J usage is TRBJ1-5; the D is unclear. V was shortened by 2 bases and J by 7 bases, with 12 bases between the two germline ends. There are 14 residues in the CDR3. Germline assignment: CDR1 LNHDA and CDR2 SQIVND (reference sequence). In DNA, the CDR3 is TGTGCCAGTAGTATATGGAACAGCGACCAGCCCCAGCATTTT. This gives the protein CASSIWNSDQPQHF.

The chain recombines TRBV19 with TRBJ1-5; D may be TRBD1 (5 bases). The CDR3 has 15 amino acids. Germline loops: CDR1 LNHDA, CDR2 SQIVND (reference sequence). V was shortened by 7 bases and J by 0 bases, with 13 bases between the two germline ends. CDR3 sequence: CASTRGPYSNQPQHF. As DNA, the CDR3 is TGTGCCAGTACCCGGGGACCTTATAGCAATCAGCCCCAGCATTTT.